Below, 8 T cell receptor beta chains from the same sample are listed, as sequenced in a study of blood T cell repertoires in COVID-19 (dated by TCRdb to 2018 to 2020). The method was the immunoSEQ multiplex PCR assay. TCRdb provides this immuneACCESS table in a form limited to in-frame rearrangements. Some clones are lacking; in checked studies, under half of them reflect an unresolved V gene, and why the rest are absent is not known. Present in this sample are tens of thousands of clones, around 89% of which were seen just once. Approximately 4% of the sample belongs to the ten largest clones. Sequencing was performed on peripheral blood. The origin of the receptors is a human donor in a cohort sampled during active COVID-19.

The gene calls are TRBV2 and TRBJ1-5; tentatively, D is TRBD1 (6 bases). The CDR3 runs to 15 residues. Germline CDR1 is SNHLY and CDR2 is FYNNEI. V was shortened by 7 bases and J by 1 base, with 14 bases between the two germline ends. CDR3 DNA: TGTGCCAGCAAGGGCGAGGGGGGGAGCAATCAGCCCCAGCATTTT. Translating it yields CASKGEGGSNQPQHF.

The genes are TRBV27 and TRBJ2-7; 9 bases agree with TRBD2. Germline CDR1 MNHEY, CDR2 SMNVEV (reference sequence). Unmatched junction bases numbered 7, after V lost 2 bases and J lost 2 bases. This CDR3 has 16 amino acids. In nucleotides, the CDR3 is TGTGCCAGCAGTTTAAGCGGGAGGCTATTTACCTACGAGCAGTACTTC. Translated, it gives CASSLSGRLFTYEQYF.

The chain is built from TRBV7-6 and TRBJ1-6, with TRBD1 matching 7 bases. With V trimmed by 5 bases and J by 10 bases, 20 bases remained unmatched. Germline CDR1 is SGHVS and CDR2 is FNYEAQ. The CDR3 sequence is 18 residues long. CDR3 nucleotide sequence: TGTGCCAGCAGCCCCGGAGGGAGACAGGGAATAGTTTGGTCACCCCTCCACTTT. Translated, it gives CASSPGGRQGIVWSPLHF. The variable domain in full, with the rest retrieved from reference TRBV7-6 and TRBJ1-6, is GAGVSQSPRYKVTKRGQDVALRCDPISGHVSLYWYRQALGQGPEFLTYFNYEAQQDKSGLPNDRFSAERPEGSISTLTIQRTEQRDSAMYRCASSPGGRQGIVWSPLHFGNGTRLTVT.

This clone was seen just once. This sample also contains other DNA sequences that code for the same CDR3. V usage is TRBV2 and J usage is TRBJ1-6, with D perhaps matching TRBD1 (6 bases). V lost 1 base and J 9 bases, leaving 13 bases between the germline ends. CDR3 size: 15 residues. Germline V gene lookup returns CDR1 SNHLY and CDR2 FYNNEI. CDR3 protein: CASSEEGGGGSPLHF. CDR3 DNA: TGTGCCAGCAGTGAAGAGGGGGGCGGGGGTTCACCCCTCCACTTT.

V is TRBV7-3 and J is TRBJ2-1; TRBD2 agrees at 9 bases. V gave up 5 bases and J gave up 1 base; unmatched junction bases: 6. This CDR3 spans 16 amino acids. Germline V lookup: CDR1 SGHTA, CDR2 FQGTGA. The CDR3 spells CASSTRSGRSYNEQFF. The CDR3 coding sequence is TGTGCCAGCAGCACTCGTAGCGGGAGATCCTACAATGAGCAGTTCTTC.

The V and J genes are TRBV9 and TRBJ2-1; TRBD1 aligns across 9 bases. This CDR3 spans 13 amino acids. CDR1 SGDLS and CDR2 YYNGEE come from the germline V gene. V dropped 2 bases and J dropped 8; count of bases not matched to a gene: 2. This CDR3 is CASSVNRGHEQFF. For the CDR3, the DNA is TGTGCCAGCAGCGTGAACAGGGGGCATGAGCAGTTCTTC.

The rearrangement uses TRBV7-2 and TRBJ2-5; tentative D call: TRBD2 (6 bases). The V gene lost 5 bases and the J gene lost 1 base, with 11 bases spanning the gap. CDR3 length: 14 amino acids. The germline CDR1 and CDR2 sequences are SGHTA and FQGNSA. Here the CDR3 DNA reads TGTGCCAGCAGCCCGCCGGGACTCCAAGAGACCCAGTACTTC. Amino acid sequence: CASSPPGLQETQYF. Complete variable domain (other parts from reference TRBV7-2 and TRBJ2-5): GAGVSQSPSNKVTEKGKDVELRCDPISGHTALYWYRQSLGQGLEFLIYFQGNSAPDKSGLPSDRFSAERTGGSVSTLTIQRTQQEDSAVYLCASSPPGLQETQYFGPGTRLLVL.

This chain uses TRBV11-2 with TRBJ2-5, with 10 bases identical to TRBD2. This CDR3 is 17 amino acids long. J lost 2 bases, V lost 1 base, and 7 bases had no gene match. Germline V lookup: CDR1 SGHAT, CDR2 FQNNGV. The CDR3 protein is CASSLGASGGQQETQYF. The CDR3 DNA sequence: TGTGCCAGCAGCTTAGGAGCTAGCGGGGGTCAACAAGAGACCCAGTACTTC.